This T cell receptor (beta chain) was captured in a study of blood T cell repertoires in COVID-19. Across the study: Researchers got acute and convalescent COVID-19 samples from the United States, Italy and Spain. Nucleic acid was either cDNA or gDNA, and it came from T cells, B-cell-depleted T cells, or PBMCs.

As processed by the authors: Reference gene primer amplification gave nucleated cell count estimates. The method was immunoSEQ multiplex PCR; TCRdb's version includes in-frame clones alone and lacks a portion of them. V, J and clone size reflect that table, while D and trimming were determined from the DNA. The sample lists around 160,000 clones, about 83% occurring once. The germline V gene encodes CDR1 SGHTA and CDR2 FQGNSA. V was clipped by 5 bases and J by 6 bases, with 13 bases between them. The CDR3 length is 14 residues. Recruited during active infection, patients (from Seattle) were subsequently followed longitudinally.

The gene calls are TRBV7-2 and TRBJ2-2; weak D call: TRBD1 (6 bases). The clonotype originates from a woman in her 70s with COVID-19, enrolled during active disease. Sequences were obtained from peripheral blood. The CDR3 region has the DNA TGTGCCAGCAGCCCACAGGGATTGGCCGGGGAGCTGTTTTTT. Its translation: CASSPQGLAGELFF.